This TCR beta chain stems from a study of cytomegalovirus exposure and HLA in healthy donors. Study context: The same platform as the 500 to 700 first-cohort repertoires was used for the 130 or so validation repertoires, a later analysis reported.

The protocol was immunoSEQ multiplex PCR, while the TCRdb copy is restricted to in-frame clones and leaves out a portion. This table holds over 200,000 clones, around 90% found once. Concerning this clone: No antigen is known for it.

Germline trimming cut 1 base from V and 4 bases from J; bases unmatched to any gene: 6. Germline CDR1 reads SGHTA; CDR2 reads FQGNSA. The CDR3 consists of 16 residues. Broader study findings: Cytomegalovirus association was listed for about 160 TCR beta chains. Most TCRs appeared rarely, but some public TCRs recurred in many donors.

The source material was PBMCs. This sequence was found in a woman younger than 35 in good health and CMV-seronegative. The chain combines TRBV7-2 with TRBJ1-2, with TRBD1 matching 10 bases. The CDR3 spells CASSLGPGQGIYGYTF. CDR3 sequence (DNA): TGTGCCAGCAGCTTAGGACCGGGACAGGGGATCTATGGCTACACCTTC. Variable domain in full (rest from reference TRBV7-2 and TRBJ1-2): GAGVSQSPSNKVTEKGKDVELRCDPISGHTALYWYRQSLGQGLEFLIYFQGNSAPDKSGLPSDRFSAERTGGSVSTLTIQRTQQEDSAVYLCASSLGPGQGIYGYTFGSGTRLTVV.